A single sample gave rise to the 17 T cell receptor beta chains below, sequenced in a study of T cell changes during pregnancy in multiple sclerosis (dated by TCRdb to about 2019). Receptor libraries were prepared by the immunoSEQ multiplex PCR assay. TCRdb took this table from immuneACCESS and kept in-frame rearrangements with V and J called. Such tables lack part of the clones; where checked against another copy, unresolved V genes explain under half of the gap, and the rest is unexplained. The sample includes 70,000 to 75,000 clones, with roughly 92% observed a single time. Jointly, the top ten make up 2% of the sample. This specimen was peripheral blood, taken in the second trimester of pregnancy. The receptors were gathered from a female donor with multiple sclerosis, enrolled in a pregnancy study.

CDR3 in DNA: TGTGCCACCAGGAATCAGGGTTTGAGGAAGAACACTGAAGCTTTCTTT. Translation: CATRNQGLRKNTEAFF. This rearrangement joins TRBV15 to TRBJ1-1, with TRBD1 as a possible D gene (5 bases). Trimming removed 6 bases from V and 1 base from J, with 18 bases in between. CDR3 length: 16 amino acids. Germline lookup yields CDR1 LNHNV and CDR2 YYDKDF (reference sequence).

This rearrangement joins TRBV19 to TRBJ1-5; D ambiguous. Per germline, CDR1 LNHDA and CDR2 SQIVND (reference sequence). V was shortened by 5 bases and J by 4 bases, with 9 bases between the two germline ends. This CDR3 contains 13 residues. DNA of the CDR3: TGTGCCAGTAGTTGGGCAGAGAATCAGCCCCAGCATTTT. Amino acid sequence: CASSWAENQPQHF.

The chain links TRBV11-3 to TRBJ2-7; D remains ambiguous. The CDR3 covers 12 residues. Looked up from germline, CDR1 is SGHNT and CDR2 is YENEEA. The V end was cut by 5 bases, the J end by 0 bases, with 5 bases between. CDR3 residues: CASSLSSYEQYF. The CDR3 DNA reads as TGTGCCAGCAGCCTGAGCTCCTACGAGCAGTACTTC.

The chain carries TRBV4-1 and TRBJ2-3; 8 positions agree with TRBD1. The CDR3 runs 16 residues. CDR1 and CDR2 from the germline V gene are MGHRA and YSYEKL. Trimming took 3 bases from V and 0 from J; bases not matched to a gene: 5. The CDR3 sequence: CASSQTGTGSTDTQYF. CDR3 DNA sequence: TGCGCCAGCAGCCAGACCGGGACAGGAAGCACAGATACGCAGTATTTT.

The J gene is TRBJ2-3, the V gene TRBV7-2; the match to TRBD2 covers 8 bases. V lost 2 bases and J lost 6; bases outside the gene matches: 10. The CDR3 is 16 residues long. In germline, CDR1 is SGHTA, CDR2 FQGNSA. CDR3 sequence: CASSLSASGGGDTQYF. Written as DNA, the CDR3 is TGTGCCAGCAGCTTATCTGCGAGCGGGGGTGGGGATACGCAGTATTTT.

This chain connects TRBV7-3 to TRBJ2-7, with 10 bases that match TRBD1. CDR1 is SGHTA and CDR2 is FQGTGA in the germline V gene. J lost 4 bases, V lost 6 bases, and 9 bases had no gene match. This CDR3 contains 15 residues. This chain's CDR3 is CASSYGTGEGYEQYF. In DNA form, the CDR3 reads TGTGCCAGCAGTTACGGGACAGGGGAAGGGTACGAGCAGTACTTC.

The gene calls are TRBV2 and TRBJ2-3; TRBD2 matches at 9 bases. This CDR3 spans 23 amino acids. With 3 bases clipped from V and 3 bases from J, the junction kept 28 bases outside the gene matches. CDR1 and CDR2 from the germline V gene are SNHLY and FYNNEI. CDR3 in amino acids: CASSDPGSRSAGGPRAGTDTQYF. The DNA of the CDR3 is TGTGCCAGCAGTGATCCGGGTTCTAGGTCTGCGGGGGGGCCCCGGGCTGGGACAGATACGCAGTATTTT.

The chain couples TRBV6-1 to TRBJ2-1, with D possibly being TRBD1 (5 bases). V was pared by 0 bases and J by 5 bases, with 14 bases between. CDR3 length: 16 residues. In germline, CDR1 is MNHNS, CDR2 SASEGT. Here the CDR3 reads CASSEAAFRANNEQFF. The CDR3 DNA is TGTGCCAGCAGTGAAGCAGCGTTCAGGGCCAACAATGAGCAGTTCTTC.

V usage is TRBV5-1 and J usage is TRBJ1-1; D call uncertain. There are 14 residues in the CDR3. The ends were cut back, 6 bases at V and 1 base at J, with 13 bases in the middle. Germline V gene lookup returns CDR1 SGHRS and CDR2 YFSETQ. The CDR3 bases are TGCGCCAGCACCCGCACGGGAGCGAACACTGAAGCTTTCTTT. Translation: CASTRTGANTEAFF. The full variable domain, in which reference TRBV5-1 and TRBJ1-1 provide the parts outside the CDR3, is KAGVTQTPRYLIKTRGQQVTLSCSPISGHRSVSWYQQTPGQGLQFLFEYFSETQRNKGNFPGRFSGRQFSNSRSEMNVSTLELGDSALYLCASTRTGANTEAFFGQGTRLTVV.

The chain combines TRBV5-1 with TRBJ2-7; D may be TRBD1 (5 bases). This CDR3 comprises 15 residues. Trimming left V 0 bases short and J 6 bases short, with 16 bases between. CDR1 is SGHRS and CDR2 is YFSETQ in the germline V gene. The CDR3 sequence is CASSLEGRAPSEQYF. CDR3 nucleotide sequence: TGCGCCAGCAGCTTGGAGGGCAGGGCCCCTTCCGAGCAGTACTTC.

The CDR3 region has the DNA TGTGCCAGCAGCTCTACAGGGAACACTGAAGCTTTCTTT. It translates to CASSSTGNTEAFF. The rearrangement uses TRBV5-4 and TRBJ1-1; TRBD1 is a possible D gene (5 bases). V was cut by 3 bases and J by 1 base, with 7 bases left in between. The length of the CDR3 is 13 residues. Germline CDR1 and CDR2: SGHNT and YYREEE (reference sequence).

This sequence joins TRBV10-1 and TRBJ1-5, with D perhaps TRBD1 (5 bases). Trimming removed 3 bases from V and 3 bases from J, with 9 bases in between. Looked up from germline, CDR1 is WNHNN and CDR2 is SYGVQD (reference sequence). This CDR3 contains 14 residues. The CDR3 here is CASSDQGFNQPQHF. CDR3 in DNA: TGCGCCAGCAGTGATCAGGGCTTCAATCAGCCCCAGCATTTT.

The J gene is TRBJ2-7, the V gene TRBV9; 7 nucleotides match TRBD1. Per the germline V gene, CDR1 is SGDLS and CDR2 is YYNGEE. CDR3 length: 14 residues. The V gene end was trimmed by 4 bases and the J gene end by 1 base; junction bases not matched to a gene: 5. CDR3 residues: CASSPRQGSYEQYF. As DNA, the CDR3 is TGTGCCAGCAGCCCGCGACAGGGATCCTACGAGCAGTACTTC. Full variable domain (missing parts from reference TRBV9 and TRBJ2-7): DSGVTQTPKHLITATGQRVTLRCSPRSGDLSVYWYQQSLDQGLQFLIQYYNGEERAKGNILERFSAQQFPDLHSELNLSSLELGDSALYFCASSPRQGSYEQYFGPGTRLTVT.

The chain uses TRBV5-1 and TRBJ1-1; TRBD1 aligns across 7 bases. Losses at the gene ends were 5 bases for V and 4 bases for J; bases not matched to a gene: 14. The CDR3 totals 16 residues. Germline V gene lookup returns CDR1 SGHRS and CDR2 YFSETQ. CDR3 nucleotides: TGCGCCAGCAGTCTGGAGGGCAGGGGGTCAGGCACTGAAGCTTTCTTT. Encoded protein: CASSLEGRGSGTEAFF.

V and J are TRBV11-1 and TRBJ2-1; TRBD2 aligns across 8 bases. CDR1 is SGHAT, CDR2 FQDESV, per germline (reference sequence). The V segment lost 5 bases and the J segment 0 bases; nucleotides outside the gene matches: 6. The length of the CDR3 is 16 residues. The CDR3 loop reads CASSLERGSSYNEQFF. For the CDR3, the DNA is TGTGCCAGCAGCCTAGAGCGGGGGAGCTCCTACAATGAGCAGTTCTTC.

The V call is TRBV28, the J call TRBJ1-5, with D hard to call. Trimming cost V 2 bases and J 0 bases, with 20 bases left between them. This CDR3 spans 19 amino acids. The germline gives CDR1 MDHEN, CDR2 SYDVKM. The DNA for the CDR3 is TGTGCCAGCAGTTTAATAAATCAGGACTCGCCTTATAGCAATCAGCCCCAGCATTTT. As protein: CASSLINQDSPYSNQPQHF. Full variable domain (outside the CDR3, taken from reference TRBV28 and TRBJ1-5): DVKVTQSSRYLVKRTGEKVFLECVQDMDHENMFWYRQDPGLGLRLIYFSYDVKMKEKGDIPEGYSVSREKKERFSLILESASTNQTSMYLCASSLINQDSPYSNQPQHFGDGTRLSIL.

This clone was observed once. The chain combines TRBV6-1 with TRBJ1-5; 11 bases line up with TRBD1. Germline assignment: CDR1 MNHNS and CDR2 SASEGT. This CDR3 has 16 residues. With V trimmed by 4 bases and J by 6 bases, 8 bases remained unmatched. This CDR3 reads CASSAPDRGLGQPQHF. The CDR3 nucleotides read TGTGCCAGCAGTGCCCCGGACAGGGGGCTTGGTCAGCCCCAGCATTTT.